This T cell receptor beta chain is from a study of blood T cell repertoires in COVID-19 (TCRdb year 2020). Concerning the study at large: Samples covering the acute and convalescent phases of COVID-19 were provided by collaborators in the United States, Italy and Spain. The material from the prospective study consisted of cDNA or gDNA derived from T cells, B-cell-depleted T cells, or PBMCs. The dataset comprised deeply sampled blood TCRbeta repertoires from subjects exposed to, actively infected with, or recovered from COVID-19. The repertoires were released in a freely available public database meant as a resource for research on the immune response to SARS-CoV-2. The samples were drawn from the first 160 participants of the ongoing ImmuneRACE study and from 1,254 subjects provided by 6 global collaborators. A de-identified subject ID, COVID-19 status, age in years and sex were almost always included in the sample metadata. Where available, HLA class I and class II types were obtained from metadata supplied by the sample provider rather than from assay-based typing.

The paper as a whole reports these results and caveats: The amount of clinical and demographic metadata varied by source and participant and was provided uncurated.

TCRbeta CDR3 regions were amplified from genomic DNA using the immunoSEQ Assay, a bias-controlled multiplex PCR. The authors' analysis ran thus. The number of nucleated cells in each sample was estimated from the amplification of reference gene primers within the assay. Sequence reads were collapsed and filtered to measure the absolute abundance of every unique TCRbeta CDR3 rearrangement. For each sample, productive Simpson clonality was calculated as the square root of Simpson's diversity index over productive rearrangements. Sourced from immuneACCESS, this table was stored by TCRdb with only in-frame sequences that have V and J called. A share of the clones is absent; for the studies checked, an unresolved V gene accounts for under half, and the remainder has no known explanation. The V and J calls and clone size were taken over from that table, and D and trimming were inferred from the DNA. The sample table records roughly 46,000 clones; approximately 80% of these occur just once. The ten most abundant clones make up 8.8% of the sample.

Concerning this clone: Its antigen remains unidentified. No per-base quality is available; no much larger clone lies one base away.

The trim is 1 base for V and 4 bases for J, with a gap of 17 bases between the germline ends. The CDR3 starts with the cysteine, ends with the phenylalanine, and has 16 residues. Of the read, only the CDR3 DNA is kept; its 48 bases are in frame from base 1. The germline V gene encodes CDR1 SGHVS and CDR2 FNYEAQ. The collaborating institutions used their own protocols to collect whole blood in K2EDTA tubes. For TCRbeta analysis, collaborator samples were shipped as frozen whole blood, as isolated PBMCs, or as DNA extracted from either sample type. Source material: peripheral blood. The source of this sequence is a man aged 60-69 years with acute or convalescent COVID-19. The sequence is built from TRBV7-6 and TRBJ2-7; TRBD2 is possibly the D segment (7 matching bases). The DNA sequence follows: TGTGCCAGCAGCTTAGGAGGAGGGGGGGGCGCGTACGAGCAGTACTTC. This codes for CASSLGGGGGAYEQYF.